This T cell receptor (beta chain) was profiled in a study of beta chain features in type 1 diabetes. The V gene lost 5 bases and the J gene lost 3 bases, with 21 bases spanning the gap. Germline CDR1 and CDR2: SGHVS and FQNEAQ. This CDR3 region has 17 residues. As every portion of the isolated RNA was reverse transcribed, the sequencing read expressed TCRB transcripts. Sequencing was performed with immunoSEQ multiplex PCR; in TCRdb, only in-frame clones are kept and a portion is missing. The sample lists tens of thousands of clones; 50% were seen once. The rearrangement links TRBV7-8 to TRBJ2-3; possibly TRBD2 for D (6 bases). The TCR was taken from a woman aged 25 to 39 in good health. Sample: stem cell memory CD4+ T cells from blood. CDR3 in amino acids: CASSGGAGPRGTDTQYF. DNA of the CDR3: TGTGCCAGCAGCGGAGGAGCAGGCCCTCGGGGGACAGATACGCAGTATTTT.